These 17 T cell receptor beta chains came from one sample sequenced in a study of T cells after yellow fever vaccination. TCRdb re-called the 5' RACE reads through MiXCR, storing one row per CDR3 protein. The profile shows fewer than 650,000 distinct CDR3 sequences, 20% to 25% of them singletons. Here the sequenced sample was PBMCs, taken around 3 weeks after the first yellow fever vaccination. These receptors all stem from a man aged 18 to 30 who received the YFV17D yellow fever vaccine.

This clonotype was counted between two and nine times. The V gene is TRBV25-1, the J gene TRBJ1-6; TRBD1 aligns across 8 bases. CDR1 and CDR2 (germline): MGHDK, SYGVNS. This CDR3 contains 16 residues. Trimming took 2 bases from V and 10 from J; bases not matched to a gene: 10. The CDR3 here is CASSEPTGQGVSPLHF. The CDR3 nucleotides read TGTGCCAGCAGTGAACCCACCGGACAGGGTGTATCACCCCTCCACTTT.

This clonotype showed up just once. This chain connects TRBV11-2 to TRBJ2-6; D uncertain. Germline lookup yields CDR1 SGHAT and CDR2 FQNNGV. V was shortened by 1 base and J by 1 base, with 8 bases between the two germline ends. There are 16 residues in the CDR3. The CDR3 bases are TGTGCCAGCAGCTTAGGACACTCATCTGGGGCCAACGTCCTGACTTTC. Its protein product is CASSLGHSSGANVLTF.

CDR3 in DNA: TGTGCCAGCAGCTTGACAGATTCACCCCTCCACTTT. As protein: CASSLTDSPLHF. The chain recombines TRBV7-9 with TRBJ1-6; TRBD1 might be the D (5 bases). The CDR3 length is 12 residues. V lost 3 bases and J lost 8, with 5 bases in between. Germline CDR1 SEHNR, CDR2 FQNEAQ (reference sequence). The full variable domain, rest sourced from reference TRBV7-9 and TRBJ1-6, is DTGVSQNPRHKITKRGQNVTFRCDPISEHNRLYWYRQTLGQGPEFLTYFQNEAQLEKSRLLSDRFSAERPKGSFSTLEIQRTEQGDSAMYLCASSLTDSPLHFGNGTRLTVT.

This chain uses TRBV4-1 with TRBJ1-3; D gene uncertain. This CDR3 region has 18 residues. The germline V gene encodes CDR1 MGHRA and CDR2 YSYEKL. Trimming cost V 3 bases and J 3 bases, with 21 bases left between them. CDR3 region: CASSHHGRHPFGGNTIYF. The CDR3 DNA sequence: TGCGCCAGCAGCCATCATGGTCGCCACCCATTCGGTGGAAACACCATATATTTT.

This clonotype appeared a few times. The rearrangement joins TRBV7-9 to TRBJ2-5; TRBD2 aligns across 12 bases. This CDR3 has 16 amino acids. Germline V gene lookup returns CDR1 SEHNR and CDR2 FQNEAQ (reference sequence). V gave up 8 bases and J gave up 2 bases; unmatched junction bases: 9. The CDR3 DNA follows: TGTGCCAGCGGCGGGAGGACTAGCGGGGCGCAAGAGACCCAGTACTTC. Its protein product is CASGGRTSGAQETQYF.

The V call is TRBV27, the J call TRBJ1-5; TRBD1 aligns across 8 bases. Per germline, CDR1 MNHEY and CDR2 SMNVEV (reference sequence). The CDR3 loop spans 14 amino acids. J gave up 3 bases and V 8 bases, and 6 bases lay outside the gene matches. Here the CDR3 reads CASGLGQVNQPQHF. In DNA, the CDR3 is TGTGCCAGCGGGTTGGGACAGGTCAATCAGCCCCAGCATTTT.

J is TRBJ1-5 and V is TRBV12-3 or TRBV12-4; 7 nucleotides line up with TRBD1. Losses at the gene ends were 6 bases for V and 6 bases for J; bases not matched to a gene: 11. The CDR3 is made up of 15 amino acids. The CDR3 loop is CASSGTASFSQPQHF. CDR3 sequence (DNA): TGTGCCAGCAGCGGGACAGCTTCCTTCTCTCAGCCCCAGCATTTT.

V usage is TRBV7-9 and J usage is TRBJ2-3; D is perhaps TRBD1 (6 bases). Germline CDR1 reads SEHNR; CDR2 reads FQNEAQ (reference sequence). Trimming shortened V by 5 bases and J by 6 bases, and 18 bases separated the two germline ends. The CDR3 is made up of 15 amino acids. Here the CDR3 DNA reads TGTGCCAGCAGCGACCGGGACACCCGGATGGATACGCAGTATTTT. It codes for CASSDRDTRMDTQYF.

The chain carries TRBV12-3 or TRBV12-4 and TRBJ1-1; 7 bases are shared with TRBD1. This CDR3 spans 13 amino acids. The J segment lost 4 bases and the V segment lost 5 bases, leaving 4 bases of the junction unmatched. CDR3 loop: CASSKGQLTEAFF. CDR3 bases: TGTGCCAGCAGTAAGGGACAGCTCACTGAAGCTTTCTTT.

This chain's CDR3 is CASSHLTENTEAFF. As DNA, the CDR3 is TGCGCCAGCAGCCACCTGACAGAGAACACTGAAGCTTTCTTT. This sequence joins TRBV4-1 and TRBJ1-1; TRBD1 might be the D (5 bases). Germline CDR1 reads MGHRA; CDR2 reads YSYEKL. V was shortened by 3 bases and J by 1 base, with 9 bases between the two germline ends. CDR3 length: 14 amino acids.

There are many counts of this clonotype. The J gene is TRBJ2-5, the V gene TRBV4-3; TRBD2 matches at 10 bases. Trimming took 0 bases from V and 5 from J; bases not matched to a gene: 6. This CDR3 comprises 16 residues. CDR1 is LGHNA and CDR2 is YSLEER in the germline V gene. The CDR3 DNA reads as TGCGCCAGCAGCCAAGATCCTAGCGGGGGATGGGAGACCCAGTACTTC. Residues: CASSQDPSGGWETQYF.

The rearrangement uses TRBV29-1 and TRBJ2-7, with 8 bases fitting TRBD2. V shed 6 bases and J 2 bases; nucleotides not matched to a gene: 12. The CDR3 consists of 15 residues. Per germline, CDR1 SQVTM and CDR2 ANQGSEA. CDR3 sequence reads: CSVGGESIQPYEQYF. CDR3 nucleotides: TGCAGCGTCGGGGGGGAGTCCATTCAACCCTACGAGCAGTACTTC.

This clonotype was counted only a few times. The chain carries TRBV12-3 or TRBV12-4 and TRBJ2-2; 7 bases line up with TRBD2. This CDR3 has 15 residues. Unmatched junction bases numbered 9, after V lost 6 bases and J lost 5 bases. CDR3 DNA sequence: TGTGCCAGCAGCACTTACGGGGGGTCTACCGGGGAGCTGTTTTTT. Protein: CASSTYGGSTGELFF.

The chain uses TRBV7-9 and TRBJ2-3; TRBD2 matches at 10 bases. J gave up 2 bases and V 4 bases, and 6 bases lay outside the gene matches. CDR3 length: 16 residues. The V gene's germline CDR1 is SEHNR and CDR2 FQNEAQ (reference sequence). The CDR3 nucleotides read TGTGCCAGCAGCTCTAGAGCGGGGGGGACCACAGATACGCAGTATTTT. This translates into CASSSRAGGTTDTQYF.

The chain employs TRBV6-5 and TRBJ1-1, with 7 bases aligning to TRBD1. Trimming cost V 2 bases and J 1 base; bases outside gene matches: 4. CDR1 is MNHEY, CDR2 SVGAGI, per germline. CDR3 length: 15 residues. CDR3 sequence (DNA): TGTGCCAGCAGTTACGGGGACAGACAGAACACTGAAGCTTTCTTT. Encoded protein: CASSYGDRQNTEAFF.

The count of this clonotype is one. This chain connects TRBV4-2 to TRBJ2-6; 15 nucleotides align to TRBD2. The CDR3 spans 19 residues. V gave up 3 bases and J gave up 0 bases; unmatched junction bases: 3. The germline V gene has CDR1 LGHNA and CDR2 YNFKEQ. The CDR3 sequence: CASSHGLAGGISGANVLTF. In DNA form, the CDR3 reads TGTGCCAGCAGCCATGGACTAGCGGGGGGGATCTCTGGGGCCAACGTCCTGACTTTC.

The chain uses TRBV3-1 and TRBJ2-3, with 8 bases lining up with TRBD2. Germline V gene sequence: CDR1 LGHDT, CDR2 YNNKEL (reference sequence). The trim removed 0 bases at V and 2 bases at J, leaving 7 bases unmatched. The length of the CDR3 is 17 residues. CDR3 residues: CASSQEPLAGYTDTQYF. The CDR3, as DNA: TGTGCCAGCAGCCAAGAGCCTCTAGCGGGCTACACAGATACGCAGTATTTT.